A selection of T cell receptor beta chains follows, all from one sample in a study of shared clonotypes between healthy human individuals. Repertoires were generated with immunoSEQ multiplex PCR, while TCRdb's copy carries only in-frame clones and drops some. Among around 1.9 million clones listed, just over 90% were seen once. Sequences were obtained from naive CD8+ T cells from PBMCs. These receptors all stem from a man younger than 35 in good health. Some clones in this sample may be carry-over from other donors' samples. CDR3s include the opening cysteine and the closing phenylalanine or tryptophan. The D gene is left open where the match is weak. Rows may omit the clone size; those that give it use once, few, many or a size class.

j_call: TRBJ2-1
v_call: TRBV9
cdr3_length: 15
clone_size: -
d_call: -
cdr3_aa: CASSESDRSYNEQFF
cdr3_nt: TGTGCCAGCAGCGAGAGCGACCGATCCTACAATGAGCAGTTCTTC

j_call: TRBJ2-4
v_call: TRBV4-3
cdr3_length: 15
clone_size: -
d_call: -
cdr3_aa: CASSQDQSRNNIQYF
cdr3_nt: TGCGCCAGCAGCCAAGATCAGTCCCGTAACAACATTCAGTACTTC

j_call: TRBJ2-1
v_call: TRBV7-2
cdr3_length: 13
clone_size: -
d_call: -
cdr3_aa: CASSSGHQGEQFF
cdr3_nt: TGTGCCAGCAGCTCCGGACATCAGGGTGAGCAGTTCTTC

j_call: TRBJ2-7
v_call: TRBV6-5
cdr3_length: 15
clone_size: -
d_call: TRBD2
cdr3_aa: CASSPRDYLHYEQYF
cdr3_nt: TGTGCCAGCAGCCCCCGGGACTACCTCCACTACGAGCAGTACTTC

j_call: TRBJ1-1
v_call: TRBV6-5
cdr3_length: 14
clone_size: once
d_call: -
cdr3_aa: CASSYSRSNTEAFF
cdr3_nt: TGTGCCAGCAGTTACTCCCGGTCGAACACTGAAGCTTTCTTT

j_call: TRBJ1-2
v_call: TRBV7-2
cdr3_length: 12
clone_size: -
d_call: -
cdr3_aa: CASSPIPYGYTF
cdr3_nt: TGTGCCAGCAGCCCAATCCCTTATGGCTACACCTTC

j_call: TRBJ2-2
v_call: TRBV7-2
cdr3_length: 12
clone_size: -
d_call: -
cdr3_aa: CASSTYTGELFF
cdr3_nt: TGTGCCAGCAGCACATACACCGGGGAGCTGTTTTTT

j_call: TRBJ2-5
v_call: TRBV19
cdr3_length: 16
clone_size: -
d_call: TRBD2
cdr3_aa: CASSPGTSGVQETQYF
cdr3_nt: TGTGCCAGTAGCCCCGGGACTAGCGGGGTACAAGAGACCCAGTACTTC

j_call: TRBJ2-5
v_call: TRBV25-1
cdr3_length: 15
clone_size: -
d_call: -
cdr3_aa: CASSKSEGIQETQYF
cdr3_nt: TGTGCCAGCAGTAAAAGTGAAGGGATTCAAGAGACCCAGTACTTC

j_call: TRBJ1-5
v_call: TRBV2
cdr3_length: 14
clone_size: -
d_call: -
cdr3_aa: CASRTWGIEQPQHF
cdr3_nt: TGTGCCAGCAGGACTTGGGGTATAGAGCAGCCCCAGCATTTT

j_call: TRBJ2-1
v_call: TRBV13
cdr3_length: 17
clone_size: -
d_call: TRBD2
cdr3_aa: CASSLSAGAPSYNEQFF
cdr3_nt: TGTGCCAGCAGCTTAAGTGCGGGAGCACCGTCCTACAATGAGCAGTTCTTC